The clone carrying this TCR beta chain was observed a few times. At one of its ends the junction is not consistent with the germline gene, which may arise from a read error. Amplification targeted TCR beta CDR3 regions from RNA transcripts. The HTBI primer set served for first-round RT-PCR of the TCR CDR3. Each CDR3 protein gets one entry after TCRdb re-called the multiplex PCR reads with MiXCR. In the table there are over 300,000 distinct CDR3 sequences, 11% to 15% of which are singletons. This sample stems from a study of T cells in Graves' hyperthyroidism and ophthalmopathy. This TCR was recovered from a woman aged 60-75 years with Graves' hyperthyroidism. Sequenced input: blood.

The CDR3 loop is CAGSRGAGTQYF. The DNA for the CDR3 is TGTGCCGGCAGTAGGGGCGCGGGGACCCAGTACTTC. The rearrangement joins TRBV6-1 to TRBJ2-5; tentatively, D is TRBD1 or TRBD2 (5 bases each). Germline V lookup: CDR1 MNHNS, CDR2 SASEGT. This CDR3 is 12 amino acids long.